This entry lists 26 T cell receptor beta chains sequenced from one sample in a study of cytomegalovirus exposure and HLA in healthy donors. PCR used 60 Vbeta primers and 13 Jbeta primers. Profiled with immunoSEQ multiplex PCR; TCRdb holds only in-frame clones, not every one. The sample shows over 45,000 clones, about 80% of them seen only once. Material for sequencing was PBMCs. The source is a man aged 30-40 years in good health and CMV-seronegative.

The chain recombines TRBV14 with TRBJ1-1; 10 bases are a match to TRBD1. The ends lost 4 bases at V and 1 base at J; junction bases unmatched: 3. The CDR3 totals 15 residues. Germline CDR1 is SGHDN and CDR2 is FVKESK. CDR3 sequence: CASSPRQGANTEAFF. CDR3 DNA: TGTGCCAGCAGCCCGAGACAGGGGGCGAACACTGAAGCTTTCTTT.

Written as DNA, the CDR3 is TGTGCCACCCGGGCGGGAGGGCAGTTTCCCGAGCAGTTCTTC. Translating gives CATRAGGQFPEQFF. The chain carries TRBV2 and TRBJ2-1; 9 nucleotides match TRBD2. Germline CDR1 reads SNHLY; CDR2 reads FYNNEI. This CDR3 has 14 residues. J was trimmed by 10 bases and V by 10 bases; bases with no gene match: 14.

This clone came up a few times. The genes are TRBV30 and TRBJ2-2, with 11 nucleotides matching TRBD1. CDR3 size: 15 residues. J was trimmed by 3 bases and V by 5 bases; bases with no gene match: 5. CDR1 and CDR2 from the germline V gene are GTSNPN and SVGIG (reference sequence). CDR3 protein: CAWGGQGEHTGELFF. The DNA of the CDR3 is TGTGCCTGGGGGGGACAGGGGGAGCACACCGGGGAGCTGTTTTTT.

V usage is TRBV12-2 and J usage is TRBJ2-7; TRBD1 reflects the table's D call only, with no check against the DNA. TRBV12-2 is reported as a pseudogene. The CDR3 loop spans 15 amino acids. The CDR3 DNA is TGTGCAAGTCGCTTAGGTCCGACAGTACCCTACGAGCAGTACTTC. This encodes CASRLGPTVPYEQYF.

The rearrangement joins TRBV25-1 to TRBJ2-3; the D gene is possibly TRBD1 (5 bases). The germline CDR1 and CDR2 sequences are MGHDK and SYGVNS. The CDR3 runs to 13 residues. The ends were cut back, 6 bases at V and 2 bases at J, with 9 bases in the middle. The chain's CDR3 is CASRDRATDTQYF. The CDR3 DNA reads TGTGCCAGCAGAGACAGAGCCACAGATACGCAGTATTTT.

The chain combines TRBV18 with TRBJ1-2; D uncertain. V lost 3 bases to trimming and J lost 4 bases, with 12 bases between them. The CDR3 runs to 14 residues. The germline gives CDR1 KGHSH, CDR2 LQKENI. This chain's CDR3 is CASSPGRRFYGYTF. For the CDR3, the DNA is TGTGCCAGCTCACCCGGGAGGAGGTTCTATGGCTACACCTTC.

This clone was seen only a few times. The V call is TRBV7-7, the J call TRBJ2-3, with TRBD2 identical over 10 bases. The CDR3 sequence is 14 residues long. V shed 6 bases, J shed 6 bases, and the junction held 6 bases outside the gene matches. CDR1 SSHAT and CDR2 FNYEAQ come from the germline V gene (reference sequence). The CDR3 loop reads CASSIGTSADTQYF. As DNA, the CDR3 is TGTGCCAGCAGTATAGGGACTAGCGCTGATACGCAGTATTTT.

This clone occurred a few times. J is TRBJ2-6 and V is TRBV6-4; D is unclear. The CDR3 spans 16 residues. V was pared by 5 bases and J by 2 bases, with 13 bases between. Germline-derived CDR1 and CDR2 are MRHNA and SNTAGT. CDR3 loop: CASSPSPATGANVLTF. DNA for the CDR3: TGTGCCAGCAGTCCCTCCCCAGCGACTGGGGCCAACGTCCTGACTTTC.

This clone was seen more than once but under ten times. This rearrangement joins TRBV13 to TRBJ1-6; 7 bases agree with TRBD1. This CDR3 region has 14 residues. V shed 2 bases, J shed 7 bases, and the junction held 2 bases outside the gene matches. Germline V gene lookup returns CDR1 PRHDT and CDR2 FYEKMQ (reference sequence). CDR3 loop: CASSLLGQNSPLHF. In DNA, the CDR3 is TGTGCCAGCAGCTTATTGGGACAGAATTCACCCCTCCACTTT.

The genes are TRBV6-6 and TRBJ2-7; perhaps TRBD1 as D (6 bases). The CDR3 consists of 15 residues. Germline assignment: CDR1 MNHNY and CDR2 SVGAGI (reference sequence). The germline V and J ends were trimmed by 0 bases and 4 bases, with 13 bases remaining between them. As DNA, the CDR3 is TGTGCCAGCAGTTACTCTGAGGGGACATTTTACGAGCAGTACTTC. This encodes CASSYSEGTFYEQYF.

The chain carries TRBV27 and TRBJ2-3; 10 nucleotides match TRBD2. J was trimmed by 3 bases and V by 8 bases; bases with no gene match: 5. Germline V gives CDR1 MNHEY, CDR2 SMNVEV (reference sequence). The CDR3 totals 14 residues. The CDR3 here is CASGASGSTDTQYF. CDR3 in DNA: TGTGCCAGCGGGGCTAGCGGGAGTACAGATACGCAGTATTTT.

About this clone: Other DNA sequences from this sample encode an identical CDR3 as well. The rearrangement uses TRBV5-8 and TRBJ2-5; TRBD1 matches at 11 bases. V shed 5 bases and J 1 base; nucleotides not matched to a gene: 7. CDR3 length: 16 residues. The V gene's germline CDR1 is SGHTS and CDR2 YDEGEE. Here the CDR3 DNA reads TGTGCCAGCAGTTACCGGGACAGGGGGACCCAAGAGACCCAGTACTTC. It yields the protein CASSYRDRGTQETQYF.

The chain couples TRBV15 to TRBJ1-4; D perhaps matches TRBD1 (6 bases). Trimming stripped 3 bases from V and 7 bases from J, with 18 bases between. Germline CDR1 LNHNV, CDR2 YYDKDF (reference sequence). This CDR3 contains 16 residues. The CDR3 loop is CATSSTGGGGFEKLFF. In DNA, the CDR3 is TGTGCCACCAGCAGTACCGGGGGAGGGGGTTTTGAAAAACTGTTTTTT.

This clone was detected once. This sequence joins TRBV11-2 and TRBJ2-7, with TRBD2 matching 12 bases. This CDR3 comprises 15 residues. Germline CDR1 is SGHAT and CDR2 is FQNNGV. Trimming removed 4 bases from V and 4 bases from J; junction bases left unmatched: 5. The CDR3 reads CASSSRLAGAYEQYF. CDR3 nucleotide sequence: TGTGCCAGCAGCTCCCGACTAGCGGGAGCTTACGAGCAGTACTTC.

The genes are TRBV9 and TRBJ2-2; D may be TRBD1 (5 bases). The CDR3 runs to 15 residues. Trimming took off 0 bases at V and 3 bases at J, with 9 bases between the two ends. The germline V gene encodes CDR1 SGDLS and CDR2 YYNGEE. In nucleotides, the CDR3 is TGTGCCAGCAGCGTAGAAGGGGCAGACACCGGGGAGCTGTTTTTT. Its protein is CASSVEGADTGELFF.

The chain uses TRBV19 and TRBJ2-2; TRBD1 matches 8 bases. CDR1 is LNHDA, CDR2 SQIVND, per germline (reference sequence). Trimming cost V 5 bases and J 1 base; bases outside gene matches: 9. CDR3 length: 17 residues. CDR3 protein: CASSLGTGALNTGELFF. The CDR3 bases are TGTGCCAGTAGTCTCGGGACAGGAGCTTTGAACACCGGGGAGCTGTTTTTT.

CDR3 DNA sequence: TGTGCCAGCAGCCAAGAGCGAGACAGGCCAAAGGAGCAGTACTTC. Its protein is CASSQERDRPKEQYF. The chain couples TRBV14 to TRBJ2-7, with D tentatively TRBD1 (6 bases). The V end lost 0 bases, the J end lost 7 bases, and 16 bases lay between the germline ends. The CDR3 has 15 residues. Germline V lookup: CDR1 SGHDN, CDR2 FVKESK.

CDR3 nucleotides: TGCGCCAGCAGCCTCCGCGGGGCCACAGATACGCAGTATTTT. Translated, it gives CASSLRGATDTQYF. The rearrangement uses TRBV4-3 and TRBJ2-3; D perhaps matches TRBD2 (6 bases). Trimming removed 4 bases at V and 2 bases at J, with 10 bases between. The CDR3 consists of 14 residues. From germline, CDR1 is LGHNA and CDR2 YSLEER.

This clone is medium-sized in the sample. The chain is built from TRBV7-9 and TRBJ1-1; 9 nucleotides line up with TRBD1. V dropped 5 bases and J dropped 5; count of bases not matched to a gene: 9. Germline CDR1 and CDR2: SEHNR and FQNEAQ (reference sequence). The CDR3 runs 15 residues. The CDR3 here is CASSNPTGGVTEAFF. CDR3 DNA: TGTGCCAGCAGCAACCCGACAGGGGGGGTGACTGAAGCTTTCTTT. The full variable domain, with the rest looked up from reference TRBV7-9 and TRBJ1-1, is DTGVSQNPRHKITKRGQNVTFRCDPISEHNRLYWYRQTLGQGPEFLTYFQNEAQLEKSRLLSDRFSAERPKGSFSTLEIQRTEQGDSAMYLCASSNPTGGVTEAFFGQGTRLTVV.

V gene TRBV18 combines with J gene TRBJ2-4; 8 nucleotides agree with TRBD2. This CDR3 is 18 amino acids long. The V and J ends lost 1 base and 3 bases, in that order; junction bases with no gene match: 11. Per the germline V gene, CDR1 is KGHSH and CDR2 is LQKENI. CDR3 nucleotide sequence: TGTGCCAGCTCACCACGACGGGCGGGAGGAGTGGACAAAAACATTCAGTACTTC. Amino acids: CASSPRRAGGVDKNIQYF.

This clone has only a few counts. V gene TRBV7-8 combines with J gene TRBJ2-5; D may be TRBD1 (6 bases). V was shortened by 5 bases and J by 1 base, with 14 bases between the two germline ends. This CDR3 contains 15 residues. Germline V gives CDR1 SGHVS, CDR2 FQNEAQ. The CDR3 DNA reads as TGTGCCAGCAGCCTAAACCAGGGGACCCAAGAGACCCAGTACTTC. This translates into CASSLNQGTQETQYF.

A few counts support this clone. This chain uses TRBV6-6 with TRBJ1-5; D possibly corresponds to TRBD1 (5 bases). Germline CDR1 and CDR2: MNHNY and SVGAGI (reference sequence). CDR3 length equals 14 residues. Trimming took off 7 bases at V and 0 bases at J, with 10 bases between the two ends. For the CDR3, the DNA is TGTGCCAGCACCGGACACAGTAGCAATCAGCCCCAGCATTTT. Translating it yields CASTGHSSNQPQHF.

The chain employs TRBV5-4 and TRBJ2-7; 10 positions agree with TRBD2. CDR3 size: 15 residues. With 5 bases clipped from V and 0 bases from J, the junction kept 5 bases outside the gene matches. In germline, CDR1 is SGHNT, CDR2 YYREEE (reference sequence). CDR3 coding DNA: TGTGCCAGCAGTCTTAGCGGGGGGAACTCCTACGAGCAGTACTTC. Protein: CASSLSGGNSYEQYF.

The V call is TRBV7-8, the J call TRBJ2-5; D might be TRBD1 (6 bases). CDR1 and CDR2 from the germline V gene are SGHVS and FQNEAQ. The CDR3 has 14 residues. The V and J ends lost 1 base and 1 base respectively, with 7 bases between them. CDR3 sequence (DNA): TGTGCCAGCAGCTTAGTAGGGGGCCAAGAGACCCAGTACTTC. Amino acid sequence: CASSLVGGQETQYF.

The genes are TRBV6-6 and TRBJ2-7; the D gene is possibly TRBD1 (6 bases). Trimming left V 7 bases short and J 5 bases short, with 12 bases between. Germline V gene data show CDR1 as MNHNY and CDR2 as SVGAGI (reference sequence). The CDR3 is 12 residues long. CDR3 nucleotide sequence: TGTGCCAGCACTAAACAGGGCAACGAGCAGTACTTC. This sequence encodes CASTKQGNEQYF.

The chain couples TRBV7-2 to TRBJ2-5; a possible D gene is TRBD1 (5 bases). Trimming pared 3 bases from V and 8 bases from J, leaving 13 bases between. Per the germline V gene, CDR1 is SGHTA and CDR2 is FQGNSA. CDR3 length equals 13 residues. The CDR3 is CASSLGPTSTQYF. DNA for the CDR3: TGTGCCAGCAGCTTGGGGCCTACCTCTACCCAGTACTTC.